This passage covers 13 T cell receptor beta chains from one sample sequenced in a study of T cell responses to AZD1222 COVID-19 vaccine. The table came from immunoSEQ multiplex PCR; TCRdb's copy has only in-frame clones and leaves some out. The sample lists more than 100,000 clones, approximately 90% occurring once. The sequencing here drew on peripheral blood, taken on day 0 of AZD1222 vaccination. Receptor source: an adult in good health.

This rearrangement joins TRBV29-1 to TRBJ1-5; no definite D call. V was trimmed by 4 bases and J by 5 bases, leaving 9 bases between them. The CDR3 has 12 residues. Germline V gene lookup returns CDR1 SQVTM and CDR2 ANQGSEA. The chain's CDR3 is CSVGGLDQPQHF. CDR3 coding DNA: TGCAGCGTTGGTGGACTGGATCAGCCCCAGCATTTT.

The rearrangement uses TRBV11-2 and TRBJ1-3; TRBD1 might be the D (5 bases). V was shortened by 2 bases and J by 0 bases, with 17 bases between the two germline ends. CDR1 is SGHAT, CDR2 FQNNGV, per germline. The CDR3 is 18 residues long. CDR3 sequence reads: CASSLRGEGFSSGNTIYF. In DNA, the CDR3 is TGTGCCAGCAGCTTAAGGGGCGAGGGCTTTAGCTCTGGAAACACCATATATTTT.

This clone was recorded only once. CDR3: CASIVAAYTEAFF. CDR3 coding DNA: TGTGCCAGCATCGTGGCAGCATACACTGAAGCTTTCTTT. The chain recombines TRBV2 with TRBJ1-1; D remains ambiguous. Germline assignment: CDR1 SNHLY and CDR2 FYNNEI. Trimming pared 7 bases from V and 3 bases from J, leaving 12 bases between. The CDR3 extends over 13 amino acids.

The chain recombines TRBV18 with TRBJ2-5; D not certain. V was cut by 2 bases and J by 4 bases, with 2 bases left in between. Germline CDR1 and CDR2: KGHSH and LQKENI. CDR3 length: 11 amino acids. As DNA, the CDR3 is TGTGCCAGCTCACCAGCAGAGACCCAGTACTTC. It encodes CASSPAETQYF.

The rearrangement links TRBV7-9 to TRBJ2-5, with 7 bases identical to TRBD1. This CDR3 comprises 15 residues. CDR1 SEHNR and CDR2 FQNEAQ come from the germline V gene (reference sequence). V lost 7 bases to trimming and J lost 5 bases; unmatched junction nucleotides: 13. This chain's CDR3 is CASTTRQGLRETQYF. The CDR3 DNA reads as TGTGCCAGCACCACACGACAGGGTCTCAGGGAGACCCAGTACTTC. Filled out from reference TRBV7-9 and TRBJ2-5, the complete variable domain reads DTGVSQNPRHKITKRGQNVTFRCDPISEHNRLYWYRQTLGQGPEFLTYFQNEAQLEKSRLLSDRFSAERPKGSFSTLEIQRTEQGDSAMYLCASTTRQGLRETQYFGPGTRLLVL.

J is TRBJ1-2 and V is TRBV7-2; the D is unclear. The CDR3 extends over 15 amino acids. In germline, CDR1 is SGHTA, CDR2 FQGNSA. Trimming removed 2 bases at V and 3 bases at J, with 13 bases between. Here the CDR3 DNA reads TGTGCCAGCAGCTTATATGGCCTCCGGGACTATGGCTACACCTTC. As protein: CASSLYGLRDYGYTF.

The chain recombines TRBV29-1 with TRBJ1-1, with D perhaps matching TRBD1 (5 bases). Germline V lookup: CDR1 SQVTM, CDR2 ANQGSEA. This CDR3 spans 10 amino acids. The V end was cut by 4 bases, the J end by 10 bases, with 10 bases between. CDR3 DNA: TGCAGCGTTGGTCTGGGGGTAGCTTTCTTT. It yields the protein CSVGLGVAFF.

This CDR3 is CSASRTSGAGEQFF. Here the CDR3 DNA reads TGCAGTGCTAGTAGGACTAGCGGCGCCGGTGAGCAGTTCTTC. The V gene is TRBV20-1, the J gene TRBJ2-1, with 10 nucleotides matching TRBD2. The CDR3 runs 14 residues. Germline CDR1 reads DFQATT; CDR2 reads SNEGSKA (reference sequence). V was clipped by 3 bases and J by 9 bases; unmatched bases: 8.

This chain joins TRBV27 and TRBJ1-6; D ambiguous. The germline CDR1 and CDR2 sequences are MNHEY and SMNVEV (reference sequence). This CDR3 has 16 residues. The V end was cut by 2 bases, the J end by 2 bases, with 10 bases between. Written as DNA, the CDR3 is TGTGCCAGCAGTTTAATCCCGCCCCCCTATAATTCACCCCTCCACTTT. Translated: CASSLIPPPYNSPLHF.

The CDR3 nucleotides are TGTGCCAGCAGCACCTACAGCTCCTACGAGCAGTACTTC. Protein sequence: CASSTYSSYEQYF. The rearrangement uses TRBV5-4 and TRBJ2-7; D is undetermined. From germline, CDR1 is SGHNT and CDR2 YYREEE (reference sequence). Trimming removed 4 bases at V and 0 bases at J, with 8 bases between. CDR3 length: 13 residues.

The chain uses TRBV3-1 (or the pseudogene TRBV3-2) and TRBJ2-2; TRBD2 aligns across 8 bases. J gave up 7 bases and V 3 bases, and 1 base lay outside the gene matches. Germline CDR1 reads LGHDT; CDR2 reads YNNKEL (reference sequence). This CDR3 comprises 13 residues. The CDR3 here is CASSHTSGGELFF. The CDR3 DNA is TGTGCCAGCAGCCACACTAGCGGCGGGGAGCTGTTTTTT.

The gene calls are TRBV30 and TRBJ1-1; D unresolved. The V gene's germline CDR1 is GTSNPN and CDR2 SVGIG (reference sequence). This CDR3 comprises 12 residues. V was shortened by 2 bases and J by 7 bases, with 11 bases between the two germline ends. For the CDR3, the DNA is TGTGCCTGGAGTTTAGGTGGTAATGAAGCTTTCTTT. Translating it yields CAWSLGGNEAFF.

The chain is built from TRBV6-5 and TRBJ1-2, with D possibly TRBD1 on 6 matching bases. CDR3 length equals 11 residues. The ends were cut back, 10 bases at V and 8 bases at J, with 14 bases in the middle. Germline lookup yields CDR1 MNHEY and CDR2 SVGAGI. In nucleotides, the CDR3 is TGTGCCATCGGGGGCTCCCTGGGCTACACCTTC. The encoded protein is CAIGGSLGYTF.